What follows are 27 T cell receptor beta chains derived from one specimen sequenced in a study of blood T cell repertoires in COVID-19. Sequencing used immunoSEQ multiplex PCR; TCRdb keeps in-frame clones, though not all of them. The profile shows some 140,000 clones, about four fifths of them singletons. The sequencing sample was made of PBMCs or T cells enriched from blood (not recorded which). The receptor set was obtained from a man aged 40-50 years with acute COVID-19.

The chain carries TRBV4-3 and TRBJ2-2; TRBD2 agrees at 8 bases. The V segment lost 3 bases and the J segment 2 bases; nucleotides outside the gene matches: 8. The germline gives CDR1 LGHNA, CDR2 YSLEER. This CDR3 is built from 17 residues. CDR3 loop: CASSQLTSGDNTGELFF. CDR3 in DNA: TGCGCCAGCAGCCAGCTTACTAGCGGAGATAACACCGGGGAGCTGTTTTTT.

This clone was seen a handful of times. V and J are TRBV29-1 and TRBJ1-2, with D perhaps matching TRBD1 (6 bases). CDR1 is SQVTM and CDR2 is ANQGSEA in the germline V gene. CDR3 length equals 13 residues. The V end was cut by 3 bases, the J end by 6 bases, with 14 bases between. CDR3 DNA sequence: TGCAGCGTTGAGAAACAGGGTTCTCATGGCTACACCTTC. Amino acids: CSVEKQGSHGYTF.

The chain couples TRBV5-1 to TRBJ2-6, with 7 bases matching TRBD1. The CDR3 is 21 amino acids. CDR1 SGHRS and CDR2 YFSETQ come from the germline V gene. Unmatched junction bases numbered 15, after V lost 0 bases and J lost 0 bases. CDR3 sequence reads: CASSLGSYRGEEPSGANVLTF. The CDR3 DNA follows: TGCGCCAGCAGCTTGGGCTCCTACAGGGGTGAGGAACCCTCTGGGGCCAACGTCCTGACTTTC.

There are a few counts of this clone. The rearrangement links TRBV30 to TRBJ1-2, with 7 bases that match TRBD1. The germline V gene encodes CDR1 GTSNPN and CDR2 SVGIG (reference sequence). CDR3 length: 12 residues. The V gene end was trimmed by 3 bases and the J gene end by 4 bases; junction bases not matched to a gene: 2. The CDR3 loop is CAWSDRVYGYTF. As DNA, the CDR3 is TGTGCCTGGAGCGACAGGGTCTATGGCTACACCTTC.

The CDR3 here is CSSQRGDNEQFF. CDR3 nucleotide sequence: TGCAGCTCCCAACGGGGTGACAATGAGCAGTTCTTC. The chain has TRBV29-1 and TRBJ2-1; D might be TRBD2 (5 bases). There are 12 residues in the CDR3. Germline values: CDR1 SQVTM, CDR2 ANQGSEA. V was cut by 8 bases and J by 5 bases, with 13 bases left in between.

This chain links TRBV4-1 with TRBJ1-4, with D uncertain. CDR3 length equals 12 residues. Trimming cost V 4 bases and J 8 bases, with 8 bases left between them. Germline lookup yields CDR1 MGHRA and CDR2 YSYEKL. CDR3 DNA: TGCGCCAGCAGCCTACCCCAGGAAAAACTGTTTTTT. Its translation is CASSLPQEKLFF.

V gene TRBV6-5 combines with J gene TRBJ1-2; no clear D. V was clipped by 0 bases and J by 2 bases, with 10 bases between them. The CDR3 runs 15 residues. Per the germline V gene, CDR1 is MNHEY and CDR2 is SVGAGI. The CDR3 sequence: CASSYSRGINYGYTF. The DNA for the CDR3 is TGTGCCAGCAGTTACTCCCGGGGAATAAACTATGGCTACACCTTC.

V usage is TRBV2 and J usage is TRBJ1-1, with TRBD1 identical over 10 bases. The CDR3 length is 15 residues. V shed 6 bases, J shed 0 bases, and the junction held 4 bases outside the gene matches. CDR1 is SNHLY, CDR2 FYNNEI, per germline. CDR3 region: CASSYDRGLNTEAFF. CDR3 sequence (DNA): TGTGCCAGCAGCTACGACAGGGGGCTGAACACTGAAGCTTTCTTT.

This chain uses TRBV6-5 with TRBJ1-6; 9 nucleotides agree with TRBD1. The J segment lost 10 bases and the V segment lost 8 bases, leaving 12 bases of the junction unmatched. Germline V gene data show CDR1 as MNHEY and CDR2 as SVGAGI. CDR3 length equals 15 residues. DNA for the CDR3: TGTGCCAGCCGGTTGGGACAGGGACCGAGGTCACCCCTCCACTTT. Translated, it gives CASRLGQGPRSPLHF.

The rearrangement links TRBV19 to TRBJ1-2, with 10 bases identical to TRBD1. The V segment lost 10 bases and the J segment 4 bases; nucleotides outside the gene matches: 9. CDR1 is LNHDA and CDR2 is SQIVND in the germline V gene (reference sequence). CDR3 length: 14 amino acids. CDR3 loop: CAKYRDRGIYGYTF. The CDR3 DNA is TGTGCCAAATACCGGGACAGGGGAATCTATGGCTACACCTTC. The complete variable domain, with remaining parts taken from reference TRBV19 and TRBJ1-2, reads DGGITQSPKYLFRKEGQNVTLSCEQNLNHDAMYWYRQDPGQGLRLIYYSQIVNDFQKGDIAEGYSVSREKKESFPLTVTSAQKNPTAFYLCAKYRDRGIYGYTFGSGTRLTVV.

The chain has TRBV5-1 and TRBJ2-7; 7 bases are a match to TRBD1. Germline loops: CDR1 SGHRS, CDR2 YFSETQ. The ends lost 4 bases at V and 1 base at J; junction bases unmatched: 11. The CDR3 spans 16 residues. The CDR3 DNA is TGCGCCAGCAGCCTTGGGGGAGACAGGGCGTCCTACGAGCAGTACTTC. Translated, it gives CASSLGGDRASYEQYF.

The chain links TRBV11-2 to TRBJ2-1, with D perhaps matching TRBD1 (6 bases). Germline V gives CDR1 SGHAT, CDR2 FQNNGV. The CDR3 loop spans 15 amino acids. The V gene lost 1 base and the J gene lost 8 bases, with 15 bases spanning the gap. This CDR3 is CASSLGSAGVDEQFF. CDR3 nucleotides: TGTGCCAGCAGCTTAGGGTCAGCAGGGGTTGATGAGCAGTTCTTC.

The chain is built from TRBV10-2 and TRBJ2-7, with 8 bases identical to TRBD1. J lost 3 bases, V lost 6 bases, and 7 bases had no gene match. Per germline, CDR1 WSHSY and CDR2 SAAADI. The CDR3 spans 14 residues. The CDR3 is CASRTGTGHYEQYF. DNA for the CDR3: TGCGCCAGCAGAACCGGGACAGGCCACTACGAGCAGTACTTC.

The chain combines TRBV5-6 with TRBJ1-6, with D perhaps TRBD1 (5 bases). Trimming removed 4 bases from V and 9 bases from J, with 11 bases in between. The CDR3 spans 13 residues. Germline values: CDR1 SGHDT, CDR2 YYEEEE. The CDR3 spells CASSGVQGSPLHF. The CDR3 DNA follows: TGTGCCAGCAGCGGGGTCCAGGGTTCACCCCTCCACTTT.

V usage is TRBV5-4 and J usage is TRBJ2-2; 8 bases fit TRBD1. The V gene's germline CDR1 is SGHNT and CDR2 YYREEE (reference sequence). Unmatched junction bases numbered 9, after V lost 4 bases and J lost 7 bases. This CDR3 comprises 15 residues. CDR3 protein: CASSTGQGWGGELFF. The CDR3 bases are TGTGCCAGCAGCACCGGACAGGGATGGGGCGGGGAGCTGTTTTTT.

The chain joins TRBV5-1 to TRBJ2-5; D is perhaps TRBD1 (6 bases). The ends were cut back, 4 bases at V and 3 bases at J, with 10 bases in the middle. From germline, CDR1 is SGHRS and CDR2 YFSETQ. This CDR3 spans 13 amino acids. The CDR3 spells CASSPWTEETQYF. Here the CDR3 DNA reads TGCGCCAGCAGCCCCTGGACAGAAGAGACCCAGTACTTC.

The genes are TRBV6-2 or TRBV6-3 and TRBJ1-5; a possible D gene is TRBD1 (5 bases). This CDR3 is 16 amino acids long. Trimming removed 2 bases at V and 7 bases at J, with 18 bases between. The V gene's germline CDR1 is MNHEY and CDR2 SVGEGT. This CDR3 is CASSYGSRGGGQPQHF. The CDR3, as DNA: TGTGCCAGCAGTTACGGGAGTAGGGGAGGAGGGCAGCCCCAGCATTTT.

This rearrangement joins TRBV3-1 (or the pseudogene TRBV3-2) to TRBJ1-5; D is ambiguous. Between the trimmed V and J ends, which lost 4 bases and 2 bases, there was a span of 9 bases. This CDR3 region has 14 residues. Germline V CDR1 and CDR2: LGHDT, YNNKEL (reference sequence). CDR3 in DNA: TGTGCCAGCAGCCCCCGCGTCGGCAATCAGCCCCAGCATTTT. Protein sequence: CASSPRVGNQPQHF.

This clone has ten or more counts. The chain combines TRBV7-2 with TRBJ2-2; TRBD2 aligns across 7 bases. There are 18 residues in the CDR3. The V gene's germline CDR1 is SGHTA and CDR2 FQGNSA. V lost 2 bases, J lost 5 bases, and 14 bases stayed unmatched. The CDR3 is CASSLIPGTKPGTGELFF. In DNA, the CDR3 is TGTGCCAGCAGCTTAATCCCCGGGACTAAACCCGGGACCGGGGAGCTGTTTTTT.

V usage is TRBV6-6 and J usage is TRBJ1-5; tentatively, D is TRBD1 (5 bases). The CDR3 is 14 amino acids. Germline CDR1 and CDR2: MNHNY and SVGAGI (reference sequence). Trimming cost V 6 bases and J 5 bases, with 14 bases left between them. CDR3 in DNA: TGTGCCAGCAGCCCCGGGACTCTGTATCAGCCCCAGCATTTT. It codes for CASSPGTLYQPQHF.

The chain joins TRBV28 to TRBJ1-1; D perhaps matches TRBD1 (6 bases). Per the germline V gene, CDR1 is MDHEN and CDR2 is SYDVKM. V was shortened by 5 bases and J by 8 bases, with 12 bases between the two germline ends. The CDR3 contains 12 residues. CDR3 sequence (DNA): TGTGCCAGCAGTATGACAGGTCGGGAAGCTTTCTTT. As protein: CASSMTGREAFF.

The CDR3 DNA reads as TGTGCCAGCAGCGTCCCGGGGAGGCGAGGCAATCAGCCCCAGCATTTT. Protein: CASSVPGRRGNQPQHF. The rearrangement joins TRBV6-2 or TRBV6-3 to TRBJ1-5; D unresolved. The germline V and J ends were trimmed by 6 bases and 2 bases, with 17 bases remaining between them. The CDR3 contains 16 residues. Germline CDR1 MNHEY, CDR2 SVGEGT.

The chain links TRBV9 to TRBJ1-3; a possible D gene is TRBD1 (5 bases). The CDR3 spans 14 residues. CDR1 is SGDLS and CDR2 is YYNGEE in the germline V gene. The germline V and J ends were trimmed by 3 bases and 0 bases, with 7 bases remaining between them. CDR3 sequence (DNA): TGTGCCAGCAGCGCACAGGTCTCTGGAAACACCATATATTTT. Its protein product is CASSAQVSGNTIYF.

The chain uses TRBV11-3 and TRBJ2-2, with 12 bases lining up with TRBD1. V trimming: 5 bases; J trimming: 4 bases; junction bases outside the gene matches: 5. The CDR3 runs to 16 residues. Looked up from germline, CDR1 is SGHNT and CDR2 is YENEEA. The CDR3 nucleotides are TGTGCCAGCAGCAAGGGACAGGGGGCGCCCACCGGGGAGCTGTTTTTT. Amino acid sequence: CASSKGQGAPTGELFF.

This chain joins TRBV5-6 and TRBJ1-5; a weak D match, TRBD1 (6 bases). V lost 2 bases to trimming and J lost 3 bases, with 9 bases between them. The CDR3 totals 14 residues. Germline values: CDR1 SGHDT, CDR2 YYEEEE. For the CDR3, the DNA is TGTGCCAGCAGCTTTTGGACAGTCAATCAGCCCCAGCATTTT. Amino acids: CASSFWTVNQPQHF.

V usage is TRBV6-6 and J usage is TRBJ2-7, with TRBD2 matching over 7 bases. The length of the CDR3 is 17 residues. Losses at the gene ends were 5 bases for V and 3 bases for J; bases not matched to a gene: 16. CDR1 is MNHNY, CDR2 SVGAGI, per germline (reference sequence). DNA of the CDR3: TGTGCCAGCAGTCGCTGGGAACAGCGGGATCTCGGCTACGAGCAGTACTTC. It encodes CASSRWEQRDLGYEQYF.

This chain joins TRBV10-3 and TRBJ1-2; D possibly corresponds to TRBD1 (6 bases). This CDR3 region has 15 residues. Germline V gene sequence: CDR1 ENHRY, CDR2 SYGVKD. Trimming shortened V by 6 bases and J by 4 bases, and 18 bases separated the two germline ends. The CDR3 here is CAISATSGTLYGYTF. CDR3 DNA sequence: TGTGCCATCAGCGCAACATCCGGGACACTCTATGGCTACACCTTC.